The 18 T cell receptor beta chains below come from one sample, sequenced in a study of cytomegalovirus exposure and HLA in healthy donors. Both 60 Vbeta primers and 13 Jbeta primers went into the PCR. Method: immunoSEQ multiplex PCR; TCRdb's copy keeps in-frame clones and lacks some. This sample has 190,000 or so clones, with about four fifths found just once. The sequenced sample was PBMCs. Every receptor here comes from a boy younger than 10 in good health and CMV-seronegative.

The rearrangement links TRBV2 to TRBJ1-2; 7 nucleotides agree with TRBD1. The ends lost 6 bases at V and 3 bases at J; junction bases unmatched: 7. The CDR3 is 14 amino acids. Per germline, CDR1 SNHLY and CDR2 FYNNEI. The DNA for the CDR3 is TGTGCCAGCAGAAAGGGGGACAGCGACTATGGCTACACCTTC. Its protein product is CASRKGDSDYGYTF.

The J gene is TRBJ1-6, the V gene TRBV5-1; D gene unclear. Germline V gene data show CDR1 as SGHRS and CDR2 as YFSETQ. This CDR3 region has 13 residues. The V gene lost 5 bases and the J gene lost 8 bases, with 11 bases spanning the gap. The chain's CDR3 is CASREVGDSPLHF. The CDR3 region has the DNA TGCGCCAGCAGAGAGGTCGGGGATTCACCCCTCCACTTT. Full variable domain (remainder filled in from reference TRBV5-1 and TRBJ1-6): KAGVTQTPRYLIKTRGQQVTLSCSPISGHRSVSWYQQTPGQGLQFLFEYFSETQRNKGNFPGRFSGRQFSNSRSEMNVSTLELGDSALYLCASREVGDSPLHFGNGTRLTVT.

V is TRBV6-1 and J is TRBJ2-1; 8 positions match TRBD2. The CDR3 covers 15 residues. Germline V gives CDR1 MNHNS, CDR2 SASEGT. After removal of 4 bases from V and 4 bases from J, the junction contained 6 bases not matched to a gene. The DNA for the CDR3 is TGTGCCAGCAGTGTTGCGGGGGGACCTTACAATGAGCAGTTCTTC. It specifies CASSVAGGPYNEQFF.

V and J are TRBV11-2 and TRBJ1-3, with D perhaps matching TRBD1 (6 bases). The length of the CDR3 is 15 residues. The ends were cut back, 1 base at V and 2 bases at J, with 9 bases in the middle. Germline V gene lookup returns CDR1 SGHAT and CDR2 FQNNGV. CDR3 in amino acids: CASSLARGTGNTIYF. DNA of the CDR3: TGTGCCAGCAGCTTAGCCAGGGGTACTGGAAACACCATATATTTT.

The V and J genes are TRBV10-3 and TRBJ2-6, with TRBD2 matching 10 bases. With V trimmed by 5 bases and J by 0 bases, 7 bases remained unmatched. This CDR3 spans 18 amino acids. CDR1 ENHRY and CDR2 SYGVKD come from the germline V gene. The CDR3 DNA reads TGTGCCATCAGTTTAGGTAGCGGGGGGATCTCTGGGGCCAACGTCCTGACTTTC. Protein: CAISLGSGGISGANVLTF.

The chain joins TRBV25-1 to TRBJ1-2, with D unclear. CDR1 MGHDK and CDR2 SYGVNS come from the germline V gene. This CDR3 spans 14 amino acids. The germline V and J ends were trimmed by 4 bases and 3 bases, with 12 bases remaining between them. CDR3 DNA sequence: TGTGCCAGCAGTGTGCTCGGGAAGGACTATGGCTACACCTTC. Its protein is CASSVLGKDYGYTF.

This clone has a single count. V usage is TRBV9 and J usage is TRBJ1-3; D unclear. V lost 0 bases, J lost 0 bases, and 13 bases lay in between. There are 17 residues in the CDR3. Germline V CDR1 and CDR2: SGDLS, YYNGEE. CDR3 in amino acids: CASSVGVEGSSGNTIYF. DNA of the CDR3: TGTGCCAGCAGCGTAGGGGTGGAGGGAAGCTCTGGAAACACCATATATTTT.

The rearrangement joins TRBV5-4 to TRBJ2-2; D may be TRBD2 (5 bases). The CDR3 length is 15 residues. Germline V gene lookup returns CDR1 SGHNT and CDR2 YYREEE (reference sequence). The V end lost 0 bases, the J end lost 6 bases, and 12 bases lay between the germline ends. CDR3 protein: CASSLVGLPAGELFF. In nucleotides, the CDR3 is TGTGCCAGCAGCTTGGTTGGACTGCCCGCCGGGGAGCTGTTTTTT. The variable domain in full, with the rest retrieved from reference TRBV5-4 and TRBJ2-2, is ETGVTQSPTHLIKTRGQQVTLRCSSQSGHNTVSWYQQALGQGPQFIFQYYREEENGRGNFPPRFSGLQFPNYSSELNVNALELDDSALYLCASSLVGLPAGELFFGEGSRLTVL.

V usage is TRBV4-3 and J usage is TRBJ2-7, with D maybe TRBD1 (5 bases). Trimming cost V 4 bases and J 1 base, with 23 bases left between them. This CDR3 has 18 amino acids. From germline, CDR1 is LGHNA and CDR2 YSLEER. The CDR3 here is CASSRVTGPGMSSYEQYF. The CDR3 DNA reads as TGCGCCAGCAGCCGGGTAACGGGTCCAGGGATGAGTTCCTACGAGCAGTACTTC.

V usage is TRBV12-5 and J usage is TRBJ1-5; 7 nucleotides line up with TRBD1. Looked up from germline, CDR1 is LGHNT and CDR2 is FRNRAP. V lost 9 bases and J lost 2; bases outside the gene matches: 10. The CDR3 consists of 15 residues. The CDR3 loop is CASSQTGVGNQPQHF. Written as DNA, the CDR3 is TGTGCTAGCTCACAAACAGGGGTTGGCAATCAGCCCCAGCATTTT. Full variable domain (remainder filled in from reference TRBV12-5 and TRBJ1-5): DARVTQTPRHKVTEMGQEVTMRCQPILGHNTVFWYRQTMMQGLELLAYFRNRAPLDDSGMPKDRFSAEMPDATLATLKIQPSEPRDSAVYFCASSQTGVGNQPQHFGDGTRLSIL.

The V call is TRBV5-1, the J call TRBJ1-2; possible D gene TRBD1, 6 bases. The germline V and J ends were trimmed by 5 bases and 5 bases, with 13 bases remaining between them. The CDR3 loop spans 13 amino acids. Germline V CDR1 and CDR2: SGHRS, YFSETQ. DNA of the CDR3: TGCGCCAGCAGTTCCGGGACACCTTATGGCTACACCTTC. The encoded protein is CASSSGTPYGYTF.

The rearrangement uses TRBV2 and TRBJ1-3, with a possible D match to TRBD1 (6 bases). CDR1 and CDR2 (germline): SNHLY, FYNNEI. Trimming left V 6 bases short and J 0 bases short, with 12 bases between. This CDR3 is 15 amino acids long. CDR3 DNA: TGTGCCAGCAGCCAGGACAGATTCTCTGGAAACACCATATATTTT. Translating gives CASSQDRFSGNTIYF.

This clone was recorded only once. J is TRBJ1-2 and V is TRBV27; D ambiguous. CDR1 and CDR2 from the germline V gene are MNHEY and SMNVEV (reference sequence). This CDR3 comprises 15 residues. V gave up 3 bases and J gave up 0 bases, with 11 bases separating them. The CDR3 region has the DNA TGTGCCAGCAGTTTCTTCGCCGGGACTAACTATGGCTACACCTTC. Translation: CASSFFAGTNYGYTF.

This chain links TRBV4-2 with TRBJ2-3; a possible D gene is TRBD2 (5 bases). V lost 5 bases, J lost 2 bases, and 17 bases lay in between. This CDR3 has 16 amino acids. The germline V gene has CDR1 LGHNA and CDR2 YNFKEQ. The CDR3 reads CASSSRTGSITDTQYF. The CDR3 DNA follows: TGTGCCAGCAGCTCGAGAACGGGATCGATCACAGATACGCAGTATTTT.

The V and J genes are TRBV2 and TRBJ1-4, with D uncertain. The CDR3 totals 13 residues. The V gene's germline CDR1 is SNHLY and CDR2 FYNNEI. Trimming removed 5 bases from V and 11 bases from J, with 15 bases in between. This CDR3 reads CASSTTQRAKLFF. CDR3 coding DNA: TGTGCCAGCAGTACTACCCAGAGGGCCAAACTGTTTTTT.

This clone showed up just a few times. The chain combines TRBV6-5 with TRBJ1-1, with no clear D. V was clipped by 3 bases and J by 4 bases, with 9 bases between them. Germline V gene sequence: CDR1 MNHEY, CDR2 SVGAGI. The CDR3 covers 13 residues. CDR3 sequence (DNA): TGTGCCAGCAGTTATGAGGGTGGCACTGAAGCTTTCTTT. Its protein is CASSYEGGTEAFF.

V and J are TRBV12-5 and TRBJ1-3; TRBD1 aligns across 7 bases. This CDR3 is 15 amino acids long. Germline lookup yields CDR1 LGHNT and CDR2 FRNRAP. The ends lost 2 bases at V and 2 bases at J; junction bases unmatched: 3. The CDR3 loop reads CASGLSQGAGNTIYF. The CDR3 coding sequence is TGTGCTAGTGGTTTGTCTCAGGGGGCTGGAAACACCATATATTTT.

The rearrangement links TRBV7-2 to TRBJ2-3, with D hard to call. V lost 3 bases and J lost 2, with 6 bases in between. The germline V gene has CDR1 SGHTA and CDR2 FQGNSA. The CDR3 is 13 amino acids. CDR3 loop: CASSLGLTDTQYF. The DNA for the CDR3 is TGTGCCAGCAGCTTGGGCCTCACAGATACGCAGTATTTT.